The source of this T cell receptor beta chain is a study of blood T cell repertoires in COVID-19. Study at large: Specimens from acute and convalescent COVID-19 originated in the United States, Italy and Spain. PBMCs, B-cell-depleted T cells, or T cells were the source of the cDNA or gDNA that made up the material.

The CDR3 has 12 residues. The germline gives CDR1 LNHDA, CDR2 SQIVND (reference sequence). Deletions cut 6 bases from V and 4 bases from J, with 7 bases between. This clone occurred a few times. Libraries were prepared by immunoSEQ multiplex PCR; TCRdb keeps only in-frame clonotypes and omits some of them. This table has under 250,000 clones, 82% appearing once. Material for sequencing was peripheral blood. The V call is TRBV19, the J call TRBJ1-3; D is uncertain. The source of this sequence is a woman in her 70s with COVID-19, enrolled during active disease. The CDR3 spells CASRSSGNTIYF. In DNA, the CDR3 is TGTGCCAGTAGGTCCTCGGGAAACACCATATATTTT.